This T cell receptor beta chain was recovered during a study of blood T cell repertoires in COVID-19. The overall study: COVID-19 samples from acute and convalescent phases originated in the United States, Italy and Spain. The cDNA or gDNA used as material had been derived from T cells, B-cell-depleted T cells, or PBMCs.

Some clones are missing from TCRdb's copy, which holds only in-frame ones; the method was immunoSEQ multiplex PCR. Of tens of thousands of clones in the sample, approximately 90% were seen once. The TCR originated in a human donor with active COVID-19. The donor label of this sample is uncertain. Sequencing was performed on peripheral blood.

The chain's CDR3 is CASSRFLNTEAFF. CDR3 DNA: TGTGCCAGCAGTCGGTTCTTGAACACTGAAGCTTTCTTT. J is TRBJ1-1 and V is TRBV12-3 or TRBV12-4; D uncertain. Trimming stripped 5 bases from V and 0 bases from J, with 7 bases between. The CDR3 extends over 13 amino acids.